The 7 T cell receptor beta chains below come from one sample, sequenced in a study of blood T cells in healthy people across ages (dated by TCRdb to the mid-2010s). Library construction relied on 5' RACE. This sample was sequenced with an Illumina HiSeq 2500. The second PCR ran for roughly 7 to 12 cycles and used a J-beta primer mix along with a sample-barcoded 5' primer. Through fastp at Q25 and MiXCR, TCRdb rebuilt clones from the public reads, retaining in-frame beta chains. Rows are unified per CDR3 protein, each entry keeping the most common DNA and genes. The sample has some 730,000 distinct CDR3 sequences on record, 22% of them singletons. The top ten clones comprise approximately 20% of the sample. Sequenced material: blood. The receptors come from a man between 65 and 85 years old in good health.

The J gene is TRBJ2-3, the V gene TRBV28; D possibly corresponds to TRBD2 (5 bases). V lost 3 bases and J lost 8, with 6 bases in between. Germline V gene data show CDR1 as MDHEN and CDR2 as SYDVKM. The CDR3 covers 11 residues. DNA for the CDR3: TGTGCCAGCAGTTTGGGGAGTACGCAGTATTTT. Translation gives CASSLGSTQYF.

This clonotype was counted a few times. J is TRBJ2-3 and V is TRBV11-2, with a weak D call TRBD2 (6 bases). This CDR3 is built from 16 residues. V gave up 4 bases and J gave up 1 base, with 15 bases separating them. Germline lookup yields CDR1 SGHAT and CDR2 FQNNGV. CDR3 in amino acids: CASSSPGGLRTDTQYF. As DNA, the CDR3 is TGTGCCAGCAGCTCCCCCGGGGGACTTCGCACAGATACGCAGTATTTT. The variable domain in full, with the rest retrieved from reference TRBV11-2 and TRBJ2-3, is EAGVAQSPRYKIIEKRQSVAFWCNPISGHATLYWYQQILGQGPKLLIQFQNNGVVDDSQLPKDRFSAERLKGVDSTLKIQPAKLEDSAVYLCASSSPGGLRTDTQYFGPGTRLTVL.

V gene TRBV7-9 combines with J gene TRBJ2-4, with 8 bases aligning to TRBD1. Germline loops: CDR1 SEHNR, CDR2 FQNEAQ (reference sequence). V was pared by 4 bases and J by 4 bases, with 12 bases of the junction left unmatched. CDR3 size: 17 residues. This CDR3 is CASSSAPMDRVKNIQYF. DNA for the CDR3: TGTGCCAGCAGCTCAGCACCCATGGACAGGGTAAAAAACATTCAGTACTTC.

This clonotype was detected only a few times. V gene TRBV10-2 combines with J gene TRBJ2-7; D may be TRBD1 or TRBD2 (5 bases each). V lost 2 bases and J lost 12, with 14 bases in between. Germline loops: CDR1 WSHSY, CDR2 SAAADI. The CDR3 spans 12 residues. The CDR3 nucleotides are TGCGCCAGCAGTGAGCCCGGGACCGGGCGGTACTTC. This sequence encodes CASSEPGTGRYF.

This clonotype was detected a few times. The DNA for the CDR3 is TGTGCCAGCAGTAGCGGGATGGGAGGGGAGCTGTTTTTT. This encodes CASSSGMGGELFF. The J gene is TRBJ2-2, the V gene TRBV5-4; 8 positions agree with TRBD2. This CDR3 region has 13 residues. Germline values: CDR1 SGHNT, CDR2 YYREEE (reference sequence). Trimming removed 5 bases from V and 8 bases from J; junction bases left unmatched: 5.

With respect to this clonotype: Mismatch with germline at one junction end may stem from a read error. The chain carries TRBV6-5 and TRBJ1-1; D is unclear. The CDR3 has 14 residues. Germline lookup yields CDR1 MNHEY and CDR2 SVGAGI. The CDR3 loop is CASSYSRRNTEAFF. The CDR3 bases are TGTGCCAGCAGTTACTCGCGCAGGAACACTGAGGCTTTCTTT.

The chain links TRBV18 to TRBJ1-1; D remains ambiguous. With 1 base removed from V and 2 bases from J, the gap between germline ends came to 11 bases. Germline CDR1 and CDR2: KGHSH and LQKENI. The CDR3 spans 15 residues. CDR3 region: CASSPQVGGNTEAFF. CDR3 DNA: TGTGCCAGCTCACCACAGGTCGGCGGCAACACTGAAGCTTTCTTT.